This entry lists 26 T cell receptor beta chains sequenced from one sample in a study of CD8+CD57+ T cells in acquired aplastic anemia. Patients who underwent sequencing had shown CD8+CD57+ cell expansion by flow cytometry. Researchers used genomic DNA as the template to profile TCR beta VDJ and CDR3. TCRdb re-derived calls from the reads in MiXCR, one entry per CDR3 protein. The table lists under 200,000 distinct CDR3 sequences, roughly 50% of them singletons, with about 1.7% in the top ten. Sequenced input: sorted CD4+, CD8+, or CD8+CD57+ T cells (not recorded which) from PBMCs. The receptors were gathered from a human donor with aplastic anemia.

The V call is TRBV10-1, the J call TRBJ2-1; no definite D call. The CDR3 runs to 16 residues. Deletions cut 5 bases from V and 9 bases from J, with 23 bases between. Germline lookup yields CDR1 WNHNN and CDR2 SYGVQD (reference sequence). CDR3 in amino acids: CASSSGPGLISSEQFF. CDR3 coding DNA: TGCGCCAGCAGTTCGGGCCCGGGTCTCATTAGTAGTGAGCAGTTCTTC.

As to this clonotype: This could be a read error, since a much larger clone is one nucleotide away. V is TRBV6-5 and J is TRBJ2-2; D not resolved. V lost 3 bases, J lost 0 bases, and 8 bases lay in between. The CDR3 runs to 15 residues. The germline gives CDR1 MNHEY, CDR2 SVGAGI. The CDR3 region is CASSYGPPNTGELFF. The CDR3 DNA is TGTGCCAGCAGTTATGGACCACCGAACACCGGGGAGCTGTTTTTT.

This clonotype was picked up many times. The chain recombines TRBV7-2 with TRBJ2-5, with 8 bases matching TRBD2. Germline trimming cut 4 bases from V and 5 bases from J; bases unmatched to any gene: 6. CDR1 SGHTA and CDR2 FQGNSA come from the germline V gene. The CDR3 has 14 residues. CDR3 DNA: TGTGCCAGCAGCTCCCGGGGGGGGTCGGAGACCCAGTACTTC. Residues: CASSSRGGSETQYF.

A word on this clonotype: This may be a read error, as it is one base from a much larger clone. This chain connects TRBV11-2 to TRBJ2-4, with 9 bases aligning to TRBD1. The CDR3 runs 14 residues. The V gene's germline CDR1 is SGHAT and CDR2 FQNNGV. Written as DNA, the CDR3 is TGTGCCAGCACCCTAAGGGACAGGGCCGGCATTCGGTACTTC. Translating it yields CASTLRDRAGIRYF.

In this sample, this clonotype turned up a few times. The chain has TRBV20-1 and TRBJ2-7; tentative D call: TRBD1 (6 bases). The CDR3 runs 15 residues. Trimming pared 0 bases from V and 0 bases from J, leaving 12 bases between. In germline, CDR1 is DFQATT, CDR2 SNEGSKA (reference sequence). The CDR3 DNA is TGCAGTGCTAGAGATAGACAGGCGAGCTCCTACGAGCAGTACTTC. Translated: CSARDRQASSYEQYF.

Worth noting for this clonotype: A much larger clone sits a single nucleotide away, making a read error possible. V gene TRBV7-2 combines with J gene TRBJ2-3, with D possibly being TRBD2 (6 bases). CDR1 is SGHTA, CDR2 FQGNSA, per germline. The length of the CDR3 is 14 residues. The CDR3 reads CVSSLAARTDTQYF. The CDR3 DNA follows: TGTGTCAGCAGCTTAGCGGCCCGCACAGATACGCAGTATTTT.

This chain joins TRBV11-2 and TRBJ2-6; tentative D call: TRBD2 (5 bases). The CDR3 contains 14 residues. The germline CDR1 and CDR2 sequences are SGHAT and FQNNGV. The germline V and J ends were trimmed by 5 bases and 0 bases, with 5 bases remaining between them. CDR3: CASSGLSGANVLTF. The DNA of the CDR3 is TGTGCCAGCAGCGGACTCTCTGGGGCCAACGTCCTGACTTTC.

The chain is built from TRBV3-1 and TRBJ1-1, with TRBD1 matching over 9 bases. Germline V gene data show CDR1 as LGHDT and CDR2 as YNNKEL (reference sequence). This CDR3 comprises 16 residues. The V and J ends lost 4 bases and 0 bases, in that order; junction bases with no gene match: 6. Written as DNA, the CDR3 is TGTGCCAGCAGCCCAGGGACAGGGAGGGTGAACACTGAAGCTTTCTTT. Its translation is CASSPGTGRVNTEAFF. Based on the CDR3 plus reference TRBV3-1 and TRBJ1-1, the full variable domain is DTAVSQTPKYLVTQMGNDKSIKCEQNLGHDTMYWYKQDSKKFLKIMFSYNNKELIINETVPNRFSPKSPDKAHLNLHINSLELGDSAVYFCASSPGTGRVNTEAFFGQGTRLTVV.

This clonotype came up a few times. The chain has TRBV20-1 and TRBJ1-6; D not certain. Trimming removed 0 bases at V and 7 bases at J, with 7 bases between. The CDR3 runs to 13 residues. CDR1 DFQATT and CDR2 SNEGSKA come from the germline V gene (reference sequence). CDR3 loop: CSARDLENSPLHF. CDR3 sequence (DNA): TGCAGTGCTAGAGATCTCGAGAATTCACCCCTCCACTTT.

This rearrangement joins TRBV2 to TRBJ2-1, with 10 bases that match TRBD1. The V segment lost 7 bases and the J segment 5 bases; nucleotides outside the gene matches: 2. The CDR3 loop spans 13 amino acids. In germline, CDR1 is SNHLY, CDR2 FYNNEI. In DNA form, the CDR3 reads TGTGCCAGCAAGGGACAGGGGAACAATGAGCAGTTCTTC. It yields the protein CASKGQGNNEQFF. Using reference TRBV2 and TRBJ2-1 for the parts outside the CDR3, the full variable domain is EPEVTQTPSHQVTQMGQEVILRCVPISNHLYFYWYRQILGQKVEFLVSFYNNEISEKSEIFDDQFSVERPDGSNFTLKIRSTKLEDSAMYFCASKGQGNNEQFFGPGTRLTVL.

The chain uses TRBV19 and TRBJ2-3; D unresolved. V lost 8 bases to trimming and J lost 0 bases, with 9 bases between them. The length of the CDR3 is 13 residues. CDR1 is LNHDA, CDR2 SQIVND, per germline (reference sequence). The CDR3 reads CASRASSTDTQYF. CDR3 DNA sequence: TGTGCCAGTCGGGCCAGTAGCACAGATACGCAGTATTTT.

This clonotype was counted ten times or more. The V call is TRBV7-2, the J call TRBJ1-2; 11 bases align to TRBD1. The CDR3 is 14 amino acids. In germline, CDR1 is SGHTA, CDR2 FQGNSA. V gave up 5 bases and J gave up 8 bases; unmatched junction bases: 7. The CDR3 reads CASSKGQGAEGYTF. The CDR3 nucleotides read TGTGCCAGCAGCAAAGGACAGGGGGCGGAAGGCTACACCTTC.

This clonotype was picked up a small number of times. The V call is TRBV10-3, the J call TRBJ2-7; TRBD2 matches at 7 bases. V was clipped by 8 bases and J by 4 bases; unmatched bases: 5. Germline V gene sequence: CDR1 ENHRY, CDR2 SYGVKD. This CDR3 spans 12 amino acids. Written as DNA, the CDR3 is TGTGCCATCGGGCGGGAGCTGTACGAGCAGTACTTC. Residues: CAIGRELYEQYF.

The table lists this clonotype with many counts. CDR3 sequence: CASSLELTSGGRGTDTQYF. For the CDR3, the DNA is TGCGCCAGCAGCTTGGAGCTGACTAGCGGGGGGAGGGGCACAGATACGCAGTATTTT. This chain uses TRBV5-1 with TRBJ2-3; 13 bases match TRBD2. The J segment lost 1 base and the V segment lost 0 bases, leaving 8 bases of the junction unmatched. CDR1 and CDR2 from the germline V gene are SGHRS and YFSETQ. The CDR3 runs 19 residues.

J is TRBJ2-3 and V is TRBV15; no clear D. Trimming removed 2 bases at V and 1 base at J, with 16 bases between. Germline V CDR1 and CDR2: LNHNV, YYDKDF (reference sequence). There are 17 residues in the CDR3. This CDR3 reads CATSRKGVGFGTDTQYF. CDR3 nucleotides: TGTGCCACCAGCAGAAAGGGTGTAGGTTTTGGCACAGATACGCAGTATTTT.

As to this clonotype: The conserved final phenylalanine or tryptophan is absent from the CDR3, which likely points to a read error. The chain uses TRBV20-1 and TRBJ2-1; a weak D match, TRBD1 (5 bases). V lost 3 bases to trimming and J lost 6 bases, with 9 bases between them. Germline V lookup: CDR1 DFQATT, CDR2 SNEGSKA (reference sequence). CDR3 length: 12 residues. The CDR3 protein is CSASAQGNEQFL. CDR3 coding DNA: TGCAGTGCTAGTGCGCAGGGCAATGAGCAGTTCCTC.

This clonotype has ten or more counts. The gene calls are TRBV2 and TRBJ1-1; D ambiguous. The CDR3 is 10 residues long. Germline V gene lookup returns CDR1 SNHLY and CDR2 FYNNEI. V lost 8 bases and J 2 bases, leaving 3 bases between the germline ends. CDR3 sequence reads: CASLNTEAFF. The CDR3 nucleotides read TGTGCCAGCCTTAACACTGAAGCTTTCTTT.

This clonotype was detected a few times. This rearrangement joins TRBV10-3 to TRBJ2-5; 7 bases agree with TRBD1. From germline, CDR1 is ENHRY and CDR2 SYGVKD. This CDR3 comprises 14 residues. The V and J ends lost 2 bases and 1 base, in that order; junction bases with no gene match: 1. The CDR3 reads CAISERDSQETQYF. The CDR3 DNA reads TGTGCCATCAGTGAGCGGGACAGCCAAGAGACCCAGTACTTC.

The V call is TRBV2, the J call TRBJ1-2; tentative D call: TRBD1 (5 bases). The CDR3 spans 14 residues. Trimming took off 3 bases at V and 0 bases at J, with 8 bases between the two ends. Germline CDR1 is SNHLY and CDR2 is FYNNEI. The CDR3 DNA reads TGTGCCAGCAGTGAGACGACAGCTAACTATGGCTACACCTTC. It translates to CASSETTANYGYTF.

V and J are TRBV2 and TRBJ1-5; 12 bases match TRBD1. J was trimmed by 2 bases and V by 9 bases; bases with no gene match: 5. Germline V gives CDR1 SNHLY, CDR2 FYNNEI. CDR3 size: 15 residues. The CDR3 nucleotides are TGTGCCAGGGTGGGGACAGGGGGCGGCAATCAGCCCCAGCATTTT. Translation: CARVGTGGGNQPQHF.

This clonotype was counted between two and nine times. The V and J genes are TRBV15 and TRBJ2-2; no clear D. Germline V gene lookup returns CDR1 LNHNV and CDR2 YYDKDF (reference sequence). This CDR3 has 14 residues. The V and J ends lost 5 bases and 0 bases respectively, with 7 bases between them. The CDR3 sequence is CATSPRTNTGELFF. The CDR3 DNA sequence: TGTGCCACCAGCCCGCGGACGAACACCGGGGAGCTGTTTTTT. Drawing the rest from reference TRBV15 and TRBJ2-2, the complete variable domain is DAMVIQNPRYQVTQFGKPVTLSCSQTLNHNVMYWYQQKSSQAPKLLFHYYDKDFNNEADTPDNFQSRRPNTSFCFLDIRSPGLGDTAMYLCATSPRTNTGELFFGEGSRLTVL.

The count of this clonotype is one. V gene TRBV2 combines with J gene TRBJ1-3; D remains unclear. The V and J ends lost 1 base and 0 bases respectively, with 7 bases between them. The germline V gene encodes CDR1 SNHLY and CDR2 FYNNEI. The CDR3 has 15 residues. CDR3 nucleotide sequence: TGTGCCAGCAGTGAAGGACTCCACTCTGGAAACACCATATATTTT. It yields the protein CASSEGLHSGNTIYF.

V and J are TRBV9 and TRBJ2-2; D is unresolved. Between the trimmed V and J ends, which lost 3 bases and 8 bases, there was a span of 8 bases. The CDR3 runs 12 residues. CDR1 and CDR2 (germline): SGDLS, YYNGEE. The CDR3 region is CASSARVGELFF. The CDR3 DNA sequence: TGTGCCAGCAGCGCACGGGTGGGGGAGCTGTTTTTT. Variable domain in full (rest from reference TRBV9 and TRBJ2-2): DSGVTQTPKHLITATGQRVTLRCSPRSGDLSVYWYQQSLDQGLQFLIQYYNGEERAKGNILERFSAQQFPDLHSELNLSSLELGDSALYFCASSARVGELFFGEGSRLTVL.

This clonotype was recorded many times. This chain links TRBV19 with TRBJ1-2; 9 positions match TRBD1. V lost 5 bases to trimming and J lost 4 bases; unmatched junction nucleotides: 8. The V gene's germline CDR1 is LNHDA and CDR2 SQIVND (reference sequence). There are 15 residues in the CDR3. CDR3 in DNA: TGTGCCAGTAGTGTCGCCGGGACAGGGACCTATGGCTACACCTTC. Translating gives CASSVAGTGTYGYTF.

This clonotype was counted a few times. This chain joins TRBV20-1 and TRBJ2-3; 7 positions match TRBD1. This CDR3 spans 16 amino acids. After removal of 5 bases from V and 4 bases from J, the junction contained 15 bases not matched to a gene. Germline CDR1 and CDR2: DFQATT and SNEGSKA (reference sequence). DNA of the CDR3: TGCAGTGCTGAGGGGGCGCCAGGCCGGAACGCAGATACGCAGTATTTT. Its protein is CSAEGAPGRNADTQYF.

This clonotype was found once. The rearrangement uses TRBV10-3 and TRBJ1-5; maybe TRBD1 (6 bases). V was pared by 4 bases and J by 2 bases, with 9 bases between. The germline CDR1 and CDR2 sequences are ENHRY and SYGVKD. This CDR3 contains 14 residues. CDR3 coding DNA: TGTGCCATCAGTGGGGGACACGGCAATCAGCCCCAGCATTTT. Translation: CAISGGHGNQPQHF.